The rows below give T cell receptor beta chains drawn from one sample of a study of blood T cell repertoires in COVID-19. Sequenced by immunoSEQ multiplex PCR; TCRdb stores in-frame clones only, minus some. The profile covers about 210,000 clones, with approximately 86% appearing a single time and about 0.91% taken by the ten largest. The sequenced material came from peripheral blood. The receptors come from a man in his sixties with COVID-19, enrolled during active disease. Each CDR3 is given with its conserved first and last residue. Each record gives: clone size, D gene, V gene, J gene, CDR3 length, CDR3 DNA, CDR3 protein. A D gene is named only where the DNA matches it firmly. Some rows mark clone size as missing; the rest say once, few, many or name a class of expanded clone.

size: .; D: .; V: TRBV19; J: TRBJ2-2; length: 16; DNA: TGTGCCAGTAGTATCCAGGAGGCTCCGGTCACGGGGGAGCTGTTTTTT; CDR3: CASSIQEAPVTGELFF
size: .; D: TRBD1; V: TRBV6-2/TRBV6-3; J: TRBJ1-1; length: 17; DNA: TGTGCCAGCAGTTACTCCCTTGGACAGGGGGCTTTGCCTGAAGCTTTCTTT; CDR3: CASSYSLGQGALPEAFF
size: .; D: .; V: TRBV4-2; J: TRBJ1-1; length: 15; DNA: TGTGCCAGCAGCCAAGATTGGACAGCCAACACTGAAGCTTTCTTT; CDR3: CASSQDWTANTEAFF
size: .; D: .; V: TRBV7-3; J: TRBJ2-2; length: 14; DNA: TGTGCCAGCAGCTCCTATTCAAACACCGGGGAGCTGTTTTTT; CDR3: CASSSYSNTGELFF
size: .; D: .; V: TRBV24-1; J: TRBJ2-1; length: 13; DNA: TGTGCCACCAGTGCAGGGCTTTGGGGTGAGCAGTTCTTC; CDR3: CATSAGLWGEQFF
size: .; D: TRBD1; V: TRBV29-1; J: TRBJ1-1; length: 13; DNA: TGCAGCGCCAAGACAGGGCCGGGCCCTGAAGCTTTCTTT; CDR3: CSAKTGPGPEAFF
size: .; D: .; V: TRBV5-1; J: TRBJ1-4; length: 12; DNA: TGCGCCAGCAGCCTGGACAGTGAAAAACTGTTTTTT; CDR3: CASSLDSEKLFF
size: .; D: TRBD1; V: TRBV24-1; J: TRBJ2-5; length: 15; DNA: TGTGCCACCAGTGATCCCAGGGGGCGCGGGGAGACCCAGTACTTC; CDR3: CATSDPRGRGETQYF
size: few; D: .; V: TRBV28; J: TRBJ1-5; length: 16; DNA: TGTGCCAGCAGTTTTACACAGGGAGTCCCTAATCAGCCCCAGCATTTT; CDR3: CASSFTQGVPNQPQHF
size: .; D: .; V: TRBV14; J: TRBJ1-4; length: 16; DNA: TGTGCCAGCAGCCACGGAGACCGATACCTTAATGAAAAACTGTTTTTT; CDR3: CASSHGDRYLNEKLFF
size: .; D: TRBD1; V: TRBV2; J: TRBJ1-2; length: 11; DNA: TGTGCCAGTAGGACAGGGAACGGCTACACCTTC; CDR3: CASRTGNGYTF
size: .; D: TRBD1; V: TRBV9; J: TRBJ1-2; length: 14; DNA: TGTGCCAGCGGTATGGCAGGGGGCGACTATGGCTACACCTTC; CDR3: CASGMAGGDYGYTF
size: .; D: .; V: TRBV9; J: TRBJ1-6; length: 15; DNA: TGTGCCAGCAGCGCACCCCTCGGGGAAAATTCACCCCTCCACTTT; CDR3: CASSAPLGENSPLHF
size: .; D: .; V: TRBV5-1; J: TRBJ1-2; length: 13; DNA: TGCGCCAGCAGCTTGACCACAAACTATGGCTACACCTTC; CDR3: CASSLTTNYGYTF
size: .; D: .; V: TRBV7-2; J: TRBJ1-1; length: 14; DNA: TGTGCCAGCAGACCTGGTTCACAGAACACTGAAGCTTTCTTT; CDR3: CASRPGSQNTEAFF
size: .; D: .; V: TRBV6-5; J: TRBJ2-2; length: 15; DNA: TGTGCCAGCAGTTACTCAAACAGGAACACCGGGGAGCTGTTTTTT; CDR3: CASSYSNRNTGELFF
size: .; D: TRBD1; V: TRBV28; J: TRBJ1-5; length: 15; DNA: TGTGCCAGCAGTTCCGGGACAGGGATTCTCCAGCCCCAGCATTTT; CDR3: CASSSGTGILQPQHF
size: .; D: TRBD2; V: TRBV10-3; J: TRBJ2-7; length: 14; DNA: TGTGCCATCAGCGCTAGCGGGAGCTCCTACGAGCAGTACTTC; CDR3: CAISASGSSYEQYF
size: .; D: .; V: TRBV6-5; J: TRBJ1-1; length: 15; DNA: TGTGCCAGCACCCCGCGAACCCTTATGAACACTGAAGCTTTCTTT; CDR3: CASTPRTLMNTEAFF
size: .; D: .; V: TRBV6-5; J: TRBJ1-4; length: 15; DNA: TGTGCCAGCAGTTACGCCCAGGGTACTAATGAAAAACTGTTTTTT; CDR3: CASSYAQGTNEKLFF
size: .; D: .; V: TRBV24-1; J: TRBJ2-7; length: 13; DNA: TGTGCCACCGAGGACAGTTTCTCCTACGAGCAGTACTTC; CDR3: CATEDSFSYEQYF
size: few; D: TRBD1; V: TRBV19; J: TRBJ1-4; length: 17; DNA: TGTGCCAGTAGTGGGTTGCCCGGGACAGTTCCTAATGAAAAACTGTTTTTT; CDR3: CASSGLPGTVPNEKLFF
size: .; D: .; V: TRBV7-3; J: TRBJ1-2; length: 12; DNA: TGTGCCAGCAGCTTAAACGGCTATGGCTACACCTTC; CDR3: CASSLNGYGYTF
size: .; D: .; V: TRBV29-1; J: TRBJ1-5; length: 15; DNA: TGCAGCGTTGAAGTAGGGGGAGGGGGCAATCAGCCCCAGCATTTT; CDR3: CSVEVGGGGNQPQHF
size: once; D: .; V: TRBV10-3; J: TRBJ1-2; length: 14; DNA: TGTGCCATCAGTGAGGGGGCGCTTGACTATGGCTACACCTTC; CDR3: CAISEGALDYGYTF
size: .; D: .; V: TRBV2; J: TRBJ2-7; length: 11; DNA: TGTGCCACCACTTTGCGCTACGAGCAGTACTTC; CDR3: CATTLRYEQYF
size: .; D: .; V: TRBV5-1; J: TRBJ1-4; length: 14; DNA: TGCGCCAGCAGCTTGGGCCAGACAAATGAAAAACTGTTTTTT; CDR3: CASSLGQTNEKLFF
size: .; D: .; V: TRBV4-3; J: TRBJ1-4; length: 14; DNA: TGCGCCAGCAGCCAAGATCATCCTAATGAAAAACTGTTTTTT; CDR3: CASSQDHPNEKLFF
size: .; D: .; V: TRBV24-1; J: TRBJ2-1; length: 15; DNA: TGTGCCACCAGTGCCATAGCGGACTCCTACAATGAGCAGTTCTTC; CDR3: CATSAIADSYNEQFF
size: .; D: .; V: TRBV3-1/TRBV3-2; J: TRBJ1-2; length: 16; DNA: TGTGCCAGCAGCCTCCCCGGAGCGGGCGGGAACTATGGCTACACCTTC; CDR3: CASSLPGAGGNYGYTF
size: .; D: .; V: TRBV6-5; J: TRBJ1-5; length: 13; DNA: TGTGCCAGCAGTCCAACCGGGGGTCAGCCCCAGCATTTT; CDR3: CASSPTGGQPQHF
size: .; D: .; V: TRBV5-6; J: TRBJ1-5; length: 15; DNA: TGTGCCAGCAGCGGGCGAGGGGCAGGGGTTCAGCCCCAGCATTTT; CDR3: CASSGRGAGVQPQHF
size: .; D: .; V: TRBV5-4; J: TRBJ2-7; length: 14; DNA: TGTGCCAGCAGCTTGGGACACAGCTCCTACGAGCAGTACTTC; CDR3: CASSLGHSSYEQYF